A single sample is the source of the 19 T cell receptor beta chains below, sequenced in a study of blood T cell repertoires in COVID-19. Produced via immunoSEQ multiplex PCR; TCRdb's table is partial and in-frame only. Here the sample spans 100,000 to 150,000 clones, 84% being singletons. Material: peripheral blood. These receptors originate from a woman of 80 years or more with acute or convalescent COVID-19.

V and J are TRBV5-6 and TRBJ2-1, with unresolved D. V was shortened by 0 bases and J by 5 bases, with 9 bases between the two germline ends. Looked up from germline, CDR1 is SGHDT and CDR2 is YYEEEE. The CDR3 is made up of 14 amino acids. The CDR3, as DNA: TGTGCCAGCAGCTTGGTTGGAGTAAACAATGAGCAGTTCTTC. The encoded protein is CASSLVGVNNEQFF.

V gene TRBV7-9 combines with J gene TRBJ2-7; 9 bases map to TRBD1. This CDR3 is built from 15 residues. The germline V gene has CDR1 SEHNR and CDR2 FQNEAQ (reference sequence). V lost 4 bases, J lost 2 bases, and 6 bases stayed unmatched. CDR3 sequence (DNA): TGTGCCAGCAGCTCCCGGGACAGGGCTACCTACGAGCAGTACTTC. This sequence encodes CASSSRDRATYEQYF.

This chain links TRBV6-5 with TRBJ1-3; 8 bases align to TRBD1. The junction had 5 bases not matched to a gene; V was cut back by 5 bases and J by 2 bases. The CDR3 has 15 amino acids. In germline, CDR1 is MNHEY, CDR2 SVGAGI. Written as DNA, the CDR3 is TGTGCCAGCAGTAGCACACAGGGGGCTGGAAACACCATATATTTT. Translating it yields CASSSTQGAGNTIYF.

This chain uses TRBV5-1 with TRBJ1-2; 10 bases match TRBD1. The CDR3 covers 16 residues. Germline CDR1 is SGHRS and CDR2 is YFSETQ. The V and J ends lost 2 bases and 4 bases, in that order; junction bases with no gene match: 8. The DNA for the CDR3 is TGCGCCAGCAGCTTACCCGGACAGGGGGAATTCTATGGCTACACCTTC. The encoded protein is CASSLPGQGEFYGYTF.

The rearrangement joins TRBV6-6 to TRBJ2-7, with TRBD2 matching 14 bases. Germline assignment: CDR1 MNHNY and CDR2 SVGAGI (reference sequence). Trimming removed 2 bases from V and 5 bases from J; junction bases left unmatched: 2. The CDR3 loop spans 15 amino acids. The CDR3: CASSYGTSGSHEQYF. DNA of the CDR3: TGTGCCAGCAGTTACGGGACTAGCGGGAGCCACGAGCAGTACTTC.

This clone was counted a few times. This chain uses TRBV19 with TRBJ2-2; the match to TRBD2 covers 10 bases. V was pared by 3 bases and J by 6 bases, with 4 bases of the junction left unmatched. Germline CDR1 LNHDA, CDR2 SQIVND (reference sequence). This CDR3 has 15 amino acids. The CDR3 spells CASSIASGGAGELFF. In DNA form, the CDR3 reads TGTGCCAGTAGTATTGCGAGCGGGGGGGCCGGGGAGCTGTTTTTT.

A single count supports this clone. The CDR3 protein is CSVRPTGPETQYF. In DNA form, the CDR3 reads TGCAGCGTGCGGCCGACAGGCCCAGAGACCCAGTACTTC. The chain joins TRBV29-1 to TRBJ2-5; a possible D gene is TRBD1 (6 bases). The CDR3 is made up of 13 amino acids. V lost 6 bases and J 4 bases, leaving 15 bases between the germline ends. Germline V CDR1 and CDR2: SQVTM, ANQGSEA. The variable domain in full, with the rest retrieved from reference TRBV29-1 and TRBJ2-5, is SAVISQKPSRDICQRGTSLTIQCQVDSQVTMMFWYRQQPGQSLTLIATANQGSEATYESGFVIDKFPISRPNLTFSTLTVSNMSPEDSSIYLCSVRPTGPETQYFGPGTRLLVL.

The V and J genes are TRBV4-1 and TRBJ2-6; 9 nucleotides line up with TRBD2. The CDR3 is 18 residues long. Germline-derived CDR1 and CDR2 are MGHRA and YSYEKL. V dropped 4 bases and J dropped 0; count of bases not matched to a gene: 7. CDR3 sequence: CASSPRGAGGSGANVLTF. Here the CDR3 DNA reads TGCGCCAGCAGCCCCCGGGGAGCGGGAGGCTCTGGGGCCAACGTCCTGACTTTC.

This chain uses TRBV19 with TRBJ2-1; TRBD1 matches at 8 bases. Unmatched junction bases numbered 5, after V lost 4 bases and J lost 6 bases. This CDR3 is 14 amino acids long. The germline V gene has CDR1 LNHDA and CDR2 SQIVND (reference sequence). The CDR3 protein is CASSTDREFNEQFF. The CDR3 DNA reads as TGTGCCAGTAGTACGGACAGGGAGTTCAATGAGCAGTTCTTC. The full variable domain, with the rest looked up from reference TRBV19 and TRBJ2-1, is DGGITQSPKYLFRKEGQNVTLSCEQNLNHDAMYWYRQDPGQGLRLIYYSQIVNDFQKGDIAEGYSVSREKKESFPLTVTSAQKNPTAFYLCASSTDREFNEQFFGPGTRLTVL.

There are a few counts of this clone. The rearrangement joins TRBV7-2 to TRBJ2-2; 11 bases agree with TRBD2. Germline loops: CDR1 SGHTA, CDR2 FQGNSA. The CDR3 is 16 amino acids. The J segment lost 1 base and the V segment lost 3 bases, leaving 1 base of the junction unmatched. CDR3 bases: TGTGCCAGCAGCTTTAGCGGGGGGGTGAACACCGGGGAGCTGTTTTTT. This gives the protein CASSFSGGVNTGELFF.

The J gene is TRBJ2-7, the V gene TRBV7-2; weak D call: TRBD1 (5 bases). V lost 3 bases and J 6 bases, leaving 9 bases between the germline ends. Looked up from germline, CDR1 is SGHTA and CDR2 is FQGNSA. The CDR3 sequence is 12 residues long. The CDR3 region is CASSFQGAEQYF. The CDR3 DNA is TGTGCCAGCAGCTTCCAAGGGGCCGAGCAGTACTTC.

The rearrangement links TRBV27 to TRBJ2-4, with D possibly matching TRBD2 (5 bases). The germline V gene encodes CDR1 MNHEY and CDR2 SMNVEV (reference sequence). This CDR3 is 13 amino acids long. V was cut by 5 bases and J by 10 bases, with 15 bases left in between. The CDR3 coding sequence is TGTGCCAGCAGTAAGGAGGAAGGGTTGATTCAGTACTTC. Amino acid sequence: CASSKEEGLIQYF.

This clone was counted once. The gene calls are TRBV4-1 and TRBJ1-1; D gene uncertain. V gave up 0 bases and J gave up 11 bases, with 16 bases separating them. The CDR3 consists of 14 residues. In germline, CDR1 is MGHRA, CDR2 YSYEKL. The CDR3, as DNA: TGCGCCAGCAGCCAAGAGGTTCGGGATTCGGGGGCTTTCTTT. Translating it yields CASSQEVRDSGAFF.

In this sample, this clone turned up once. The chain recombines TRBV5-1 with TRBJ2-3; D may be TRBD2 (6 bases). Germline CDR1 reads SGHRS; CDR2 reads YFSETQ. The CDR3 is 12 residues long. Trimming took off 7 bases at V and 1 base at J, with 7 bases between the two ends. CDR3 in DNA: TGCGCCAGCGGGGAGGGCACAGATACGCAGTATTTT. This gives the protein CASGEGTDTQYF.

The V and J genes are TRBV12-3 or TRBV12-4 and TRBJ2-1, with D tentatively TRBD1 (6 bases). Trimming shortened V by 1 base and J by 9 bases, and 10 bases separated the two germline ends. This CDR3 is built from 13 residues. CDR3 sequence (DNA): TGTGCCAGCAGTTTAGAGGGGGTCGGTGAGCAGTTCTTC. It yields the protein CASSLEGVGEQFF.

The chain joins TRBV9 to TRBJ2-2; TRBD2 agrees at 15 bases. The trim removed 2 bases at V and 0 bases at J, leaving 2 bases unmatched. The germline CDR1 and CDR2 sequences are SGDLS and YYNGEE. This CDR3 spans 18 amino acids. The CDR3 nucleotides are TGTGCCAGCAGCGTGGGACTAGCGGGAGGAGCGAACACCGGGGAGCTGTTTTTT. This gives the protein CASSVGLAGGANTGELFF.

The chain combines TRBV19 with TRBJ2-7; 9 bases line up with TRBD1. V shed 5 bases and J 2 bases; nucleotides not matched to a gene: 13. The CDR3 is made up of 17 amino acids. CDR1 LNHDA and CDR2 SQIVND come from the germline V gene (reference sequence). The CDR3 nucleotides read TGTGCCAGTAGTTTACAGGGGGCGCGTAGAGCAGCCTACGAGCAGTACTTC. This encodes CASSLQGARRAAYEQYF.

The rearrangement uses TRBV6-6 and TRBJ1-6, with a weak D call TRBD1 (5 bases). From germline, CDR1 is MNHNY and CDR2 SVGAGI (reference sequence). V lost 0 bases and J 5 bases, leaving 11 bases between the germline ends. This CDR3 spans 16 amino acids. The CDR3 DNA reads TGTGCCAGCAGTTACTCGAAACAGGCCCATAATTCACCCCTCCACTTT. This sequence encodes CASSYSKQAHNSPLHF.

With respect to this clone: The junction shows a germline mismatch at one end, possibly a read error. The chain uses TRBV14 and TRBJ1-2, with no clear D. The CDR3 extends over 12 amino acids. Per the germline V gene, CDR1 is SGHDN and CDR2 is FVKESK. This chain's CDR3 is CAGSPLIQDYTF. CDR3 DNA: TGTGCCGGCAGCCCTCTTATCCAGGACTACACCTTC.